This TCR beta chain was documented in a study of long-term antiretroviral therapy in people with HIV. Every single participant having HIV got treatment inside the United States. Germline-derived CDR1 and CDR2 are LNHDA and SQIVND (reference sequence). The V end lost 10 bases, the J end lost 8 bases, and 11 bases lay between the germline ends. The CDR3 consists of 11 residues. They ran version v3.0 of the immunoSEQ assay at survey level. Using immunoSEQ multiplex PCR, the repertoire was profiled, and TCRdb retains in-frame clones only, with some absent. The sample lists about 48,000 clones, around 84% occurring once.

Source: unsorted PBMCs, taken 0.8 years after starting antiretroviral therapy. The V and J genes are TRBV19 and TRBJ1-4; D is uncertain. The sequence was obtained from a woman aged 18-29 years with HIV. CDR3 residues: CATVLGEKLFF. Here the CDR3 DNA reads TGTGCCACCGTACTTGGGGAAAAACTGTTTTTT.